The entry that follows covers one T cell receptor (beta chain) sequence. Its antigen remains unidentified. The authors made TCR beta cDNA from approximately 500 ng total RNA with a constant-region primer. For TCR beta, libraries were produced by three nested multiplex PCR rounds using slightly modified ARM-PCR. The first two PCR rounds used TRBV1-TRBV30 primers with a Cbeta primer, roughly 10 cycles each. In TCRdb, the multiplex PCR reads were re-called with MiXCR into one record per CDR3 protein. The sample carries 150,000 to 200,000 distinct CDR3 sequences, less than 65% recorded once. This record belongs to a study of tumor-infiltrating lymphocytes in primary liver carcinoma. Study-wide background: Aged between 30 and 69 years, the patients were men and women. Maximum tumor diameters ranged from about 4.2 to 11 cm, stage T1-T3 N0M0. Overall study findings and caveats: Pairs of tumor regions overlapped more than tumor-adjacent and tumor-blood pairs did.

Blood RNA originated from unsorted whole blood, with germline DNA additionally extracted. What was collected before surgery was 3.5 to 4.5 milliliters of peripheral blood. The CDR3 length is 14 residues. Germline-derived CDR1 and CDR2 are MNHEY and SVGAGI. The germline V and J ends were trimmed by 0 bases and 4 bases, with 7 bases remaining between them. The sequenced sample was peripheral blood. The TCR originated in a man aged 35 to 55 with primary liver carcinoma and hepatitis B virus infection. This rearrangement joins TRBV6-5 to TRBJ2-1; D could derive from TRBD1 or TRBD2 (5 bases each). The CDR3 nucleotides are TGTGCCAGCAGTTACTCGAGGGGATACAATGAGCAGTTCTTC. Encoded protein: CASSYSRGYNEQFF.